The 5 T cell receptor beta chains given below trace back to one sample, sequenced in a study of cytomegalovirus exposure and HLA in healthy donors. It was with 60 Vbeta and 13 Jbeta primers that the PCR ran. This table comes from immunoSEQ multiplex PCR, and its TCRdb copy is limited to in-frame clones, with some not included. The sample shows about 110,000 clones, 60% to 70% of them seen only once. Sequencing input: PBMCs. These TCRs come from a young man in good health and CMV-seropositive.

The rearrangement links TRBV6-6 to TRBJ1-2; TRBD1 matches at 8 bases. CDR1 is MNHNY and CDR2 is SVGAGI in the germline V gene (reference sequence). With 5 bases clipped from V and 12 bases from J, the junction kept 17 bases outside the gene matches. The CDR3 is made up of 15 amino acids. CDR3 DNA: TGTGCCAGCAGTCGTACCCGGGACAGGTCCAAGGTTGACACCTTC. Protein: CASSRTRDRSKVDTF.

This chain joins TRBV9 and TRBJ2-1; tentative D call: TRBD1 (5 bases). The CDR3 is made up of 14 amino acids. The V end lost 0 bases, the J end lost 4 bases, and 8 bases lay between the germline ends. Germline CDR1 reads SGDLS; CDR2 reads YYNGEE. CDR3 amino acids: CASSVVGAYNEQFF. CDR3 coding DNA: TGTGCCAGCAGCGTAGTTGGGGCATACAATGAGCAGTTCTTC.

The chain carries TRBV6-1 and TRBJ2-1; possibly TRBD2 for D (6 bases). CDR3 length equals 16 residues. Germline assignment: CDR1 MNHNS and CDR2 SASEGT. V lost 0 bases and J lost 2, with 11 bases in between. The CDR3 region has the DNA TGTGCCAGCAGTGAAGCGATCGGCGGGGCCTACAATGAGCAGTTCTTC. This codes for CASSEAIGGAYNEQFF.

V gene TRBV27 combines with J gene TRBJ2-1; tentatively, D is TRBD2 (6 bases). The V end lost 3 bases, the J end lost 3 bases, and 21 bases lay between the germline ends. The CDR3 is 18 amino acids. CDR1 and CDR2 (germline): MNHEY, SMNVEV (reference sequence). The CDR3 reads CASSFSGGGLLGYNEQFF. In DNA, the CDR3 is TGTGCCAGCAGTTTTTCCGGGGGAGGACTTTTGGGCTACAATGAGCAGTTCTTC.

The chain links TRBV10-2 to TRBJ2-3; D is tentatively TRBD1 or TRBD2 (5 bases each). CDR3 length: 15 amino acids. CDR1 is WSHSY, CDR2 SAAADI, per germline. Trimming took 6 bases from V and 0 from J, leaving 13 bases between them. The DNA of the CDR3 is TGCGCCAGCAGGGAGACAGCGGAGAGCACAGATACGCAGTATTTT. This encodes CASRETAESTDTQYF.